Listed here is a single TCR beta chain. Antigen: not known. Here immunoSEQ multiplex PCR was the method, and the copy in TCRdb shows in-frame clones only, minus some. Of some 64,000 clones listed, roughly 80% are singletons. This sample stems from a study of radiation and T cells in renal cell carcinoma. Findings of the study overall: Without pretreatment biopsies, baseline tumor clonotype presence was undetermined. From baseline, blood top tumor clonotypes peaked at 2 weeks post-radiation.

Specified time point: blood 4 weeks post-SBRT, at nephrectomy. Regarding treatment: 15 Gy SBRT to primary tumor, nephrectomy 4 weeks later. Nephrectomy followed 15 Gy stereotactic body radiation by 4 weeks. After SBRT, blood was collected at 2 and 4 weeks, plus baseline. The sequence was obtained from a man between 60 and 75 years old with renal cell carcinoma. This specimen was blood, taken from a patient whose treatment included radiotherapy and nephrectomy.

CDR3 nucleotide sequence: TGTGCCAGCAGCGCTGGGTCCGTCCAAGAGACCCAGTACTTC. This codes for CASSAGSVQETQYF. V usage is TRBV7-2 and J usage is TRBJ2-5; D not resolved. The V gene lost 5 bases and the J gene lost 1 base, with 11 bases spanning the gap. This CDR3 comprises 14 residues. Per germline, CDR1 SGHTA and CDR2 FQGNSA.